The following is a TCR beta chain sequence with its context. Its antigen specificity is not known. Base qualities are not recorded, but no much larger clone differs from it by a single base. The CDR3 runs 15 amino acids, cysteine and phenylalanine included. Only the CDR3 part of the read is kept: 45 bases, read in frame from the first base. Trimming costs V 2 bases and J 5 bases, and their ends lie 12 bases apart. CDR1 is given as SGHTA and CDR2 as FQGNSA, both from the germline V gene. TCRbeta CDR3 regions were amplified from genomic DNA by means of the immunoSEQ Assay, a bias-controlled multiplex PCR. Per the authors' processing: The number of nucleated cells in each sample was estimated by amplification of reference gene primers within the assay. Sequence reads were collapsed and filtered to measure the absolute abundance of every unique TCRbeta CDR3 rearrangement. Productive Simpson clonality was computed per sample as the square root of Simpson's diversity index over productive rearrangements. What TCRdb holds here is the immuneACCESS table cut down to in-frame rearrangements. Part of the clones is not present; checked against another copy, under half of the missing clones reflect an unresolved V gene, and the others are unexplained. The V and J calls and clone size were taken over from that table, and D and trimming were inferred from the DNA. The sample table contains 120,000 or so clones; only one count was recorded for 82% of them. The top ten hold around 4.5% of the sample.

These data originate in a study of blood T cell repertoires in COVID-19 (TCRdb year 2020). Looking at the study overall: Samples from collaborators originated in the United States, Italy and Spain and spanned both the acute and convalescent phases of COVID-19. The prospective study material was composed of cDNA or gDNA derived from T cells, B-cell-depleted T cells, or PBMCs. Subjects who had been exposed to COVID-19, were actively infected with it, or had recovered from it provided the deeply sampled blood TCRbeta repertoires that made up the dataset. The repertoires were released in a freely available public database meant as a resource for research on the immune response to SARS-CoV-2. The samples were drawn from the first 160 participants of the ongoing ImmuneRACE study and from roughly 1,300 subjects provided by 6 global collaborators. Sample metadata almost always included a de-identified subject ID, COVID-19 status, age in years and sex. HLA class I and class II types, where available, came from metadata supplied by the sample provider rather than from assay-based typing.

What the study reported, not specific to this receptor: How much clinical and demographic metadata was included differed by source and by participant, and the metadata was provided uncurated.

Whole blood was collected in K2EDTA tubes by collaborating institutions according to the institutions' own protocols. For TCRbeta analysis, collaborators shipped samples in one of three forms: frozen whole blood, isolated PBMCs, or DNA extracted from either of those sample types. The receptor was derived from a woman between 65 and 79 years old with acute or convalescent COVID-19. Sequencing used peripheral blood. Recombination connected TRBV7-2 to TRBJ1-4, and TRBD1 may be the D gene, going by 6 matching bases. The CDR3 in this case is CASSLFGQGNEKLFF. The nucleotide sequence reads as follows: TGTGCCAGCAGCTTATTTGGGCAGGGGAATGAAAAACTGTTTTTT.